Listed below are T cell receptor beta chains from one sample, sequenced in a study of T cell responses to AZD1222 COVID-19 vaccine. TCRdb's copy holds only in-frame clones and misses some; the assay was immunoSEQ multiplex PCR. The repertoire has 190,000 or so clones, approximately 90% of them found once; the top ten carry roughly a quarter. The starting material was peripheral blood, obtained 28 days after the second AZD1222 dose. The origin of the receptors is an adult who received the AZD1222 COVID-19 vaccine. The CDR3 runs from the conserved cysteine through the conserved F or W. The D gene is left open where the match is weak. Clone size is stated in some rows and not others, as once, few, many or a class when expanded.

size: .; J: TRBJ2-1; V: TRBV7-9; D: TRBD2; DNA: TGTGCCAGCAGCATCTGGACTAGCGGGAGAGCGAATGAGCAGTTCTTC; CDR3: CASSIWTSGRANEQFF
size: .; J: TRBJ1-5; V: TRBV19; D: .; DNA: TGTGCCAGTAGTATAGAGGGGACCCAGCCCCAGCATTTT; CDR3: CASSIEGTQPQHF
size: .; J: TRBJ1-3; V: TRBV7-2; D: .; DNA: TGTGCCAGCAGCTTAGGACACCTCATCCCTGGAAACACCATATATTTT; CDR3: CASSLGHLIPGNTIYF
size: .; J: TRBJ1-1; V: TRBV13; D: .; DNA: TGTGCCAGCAGCTTAGGGTCTGCACCCACCGCTTTCTTT; CDR3: CASSLGSAPTAFF
size: .; J: TRBJ1-1; V: TRBV18; D: .; DNA: TGTGCCAGCTCCCAGACCCGGGCAGATGAAGCTTTCTTT; CDR3: CASSQTRADEAFF
size: .; J: TRBJ2-7; V: TRBV12-3/TRBV12-4; D: .; DNA: TGTGCCAGTACGACGAGGGAGCGAGGCGAGCAGTACTTC; CDR3: CASTTRERGEQYF
size: .; J: TRBJ1-1; V: TRBV30; D: TRBD1; DNA: TGTGCCGGAGACAGGGGTAGGGAGAACACTGAAGCTTTCTTT; CDR3: CAGDRGRENTEAFF
size: .; J: TRBJ2-7; V: TRBV2; D: .; DNA: TGTGCCACTGGCACAACACCTTCCTACGAGCAGTACTTC; CDR3: CATGTTPSYEQYF
size: .; J: TRBJ2-7; V: TRBV6-2/TRBV6-3; D: .; DNA: TGTGCCAGCAGTTTTTTAGTTCTTGGGATCGAGCAGTACTTC; CDR3: CASSFLVLGIEQYF
size: .; J: TRBJ1-6; V: TRBV5-1; D: .; DNA: TGCGCCAGCAGCTTGGTGGAGACTAATTCACCCCTCCACTTT; CDR3: CASSLVETNSPLHF
size: .; J: TRBJ2-7; V: TRBV2; D: TRBD2; DNA: TGTGCCAGCAGTGAAGGATTACTAGCGGGAGGATCCTACGAGCAGTACTTC; CDR3: CASSEGLLAGGSYEQYF
size: .; J: TRBJ2-2; V: TRBV4-1; D: TRBD2; DNA: TGCGCCAGCAGCCAGGGGCTAGCGGGAGTCCTCTGGGGGGAGCTGTTTTTT; CDR3: CASSQGLAGVLWGELFF
size: few; J: TRBJ1-2; V: TRBV7-2; D: .; DNA: TGTGCCAGCAGCTTAGGGGCCCTTCGCTACACCTTC; CDR3: CASSLGALRYTF
size: .; J: TRBJ2-3; V: TRBV7-9; D: TRBD2; DNA: TGTGCCAGCAGACCTACTAGCGGTTCCACAGATACGCAGTATTTT; CDR3: CASRPTSGSTDTQYF
size: .; J: TRBJ2-6; V: TRBV28; D: .; DNA: TGTGCCAGTGCAGTATGGGGCGATGGGGCCAACGTCCTGACTTTC; CDR3: CASAVWGDGANVLTF
size: .; J: TRBJ2-7; V: TRBV7-2; D: .; DNA: TGTGCCAGCAGCGGCCGGGACACTACTTCCTACGAGCAGTACTTC; CDR3: CASSGRDTTSYEQYF
size: .; J: TRBJ1-1; V: TRBV18; D: .; DNA: TGTGCCAGCTCACCCGGGACACCCCTTGAAGCTTTCTTT; CDR3: CASSPGTPLEAFF
size: .; J: TRBJ2-3; V: TRBV5-1; D: .; DNA: TGCGCCAGCAGCCGGGGAGCTAGCACAGATACGCAGTATTTT; CDR3: CASSRGASTDTQYF
size: .; J: TRBJ1-5; V: TRBV27; D: .; DNA: TGTGCCAGCAGTTTAGCCAGGGGTGGCGTTGGCAATCAGCCCCAGCATTTT; CDR3: CASSLARGGVGNQPQHF
size: .; J: TRBJ2-7; V: TRBV6-6; D: .; DNA: TGTGCCAGCAGACCAAACTCCTACGAGCAGTACTTC; CDR3: CASRPNSYEQYF
size: few; J: TRBJ1-1; V: TRBV6-2/TRBV6-3; D: .; DNA: TGTGCCAGCAGTCGAACCGGGTCTGGAGAAGCTTTCTTT; CDR3: CASSRTGSGEAFF
size: .; J: TRBJ2-7; V: TRBV7-2; D: TRBD2; DNA: TGTGCCAGCAGCCGGGGACTAGCGGGAGGGCCGCGGTACTTC; CDR3: CASSRGLAGGPRYF
size: once; J: TRBJ2-3; V: TRBV28; D: TRBD1; DNA: TGTGCCAGCACCTCGGGACAGGCCTCACCGGGAGATACGCAGTATTTT; CDR3: CASTSGQASPGDTQYF
size: .; J: TRBJ2-3; V: TRBV5-1; D: .; DNA: TGCGCCAGCAGCTTGGACAACACAGATACGCAGTATTTT; CDR3: CASSLDNTDTQYF
size: once; J: TRBJ2-5; V: TRBV28; D: .; DNA: TGTGCCAGCAGAGAGACAGGTAGACCCCAAGAGACCCAGTACTTC; CDR3: CASRETGRPQETQYF
size: .; J: TRBJ2-1; V: TRBV5-1; D: TRBD2; DNA: TGCGCCAGCAGCCCCGGGAGGAAGGGAGGGTACAATGAGCAGTTCTTC; CDR3: CASSPGRKGGYNEQFF
size: .; J: TRBJ2-1; V: TRBV12-3/TRBV12-4; D: .; DNA: TGTGCCAGCAGTCCCCTTTTGGGTGAGCAGTTCTTC; CDR3: CASSPLLGEQFF
size: .; J: TRBJ2-3; V: TRBV5-1; D: .; DNA: TGCGCCAGCAGCTTGGGCGGAAGCACAGATACGCAGTATTTT; CDR3: CASSLGGSTDTQYF
size: .; J: TRBJ2-2; V: TRBV6-2/TRBV6-3; D: .; DNA: TGTGCCAGCAGTTCCAGGACAGAGCGGACCGGGGAGCTGTTTTTT; CDR3: CASSSRTERTGELFF
size: .; J: TRBJ1-1; V: TRBV6-5; D: .; DNA: TGTGCCAGCAGTTACACAAGGAGCACTGAAGCTTTCTTT; CDR3: CASSYTRSTEAFF
size: .; J: TRBJ2-7; V: TRBV10-3; D: TRBD2; DNA: TGTGCCATCAGGGGGACTAGCGTCGACGAGCAGTACTTC; CDR3: CAIRGTSVDEQYF
size: .; J: TRBJ2-7; V: TRBV28; D: TRBD1; DNA: TGTGCCAGCAGTTTTGGGGACAGGGGGTATATCGAGCAGTACTTC; CDR3: CASSFGDRGYIEQYF
size: .; J: TRBJ1-2; V: TRBV6-6; D: TRBD1; DNA: TGTGCCAGCAGTATACGACAGGGGGCGGGCTATGGCTACACCTTC; CDR3: CASSIRQGAGYGYTF
size: once; J: TRBJ2-5; V: TRBV10-3; D: .; DNA: TGTGCCATCAGTGAAGGAGCGGGGACACAAGAGACCCAGTACTTC; CDR3: CAISEGAGTQETQYF
size: .; J: TRBJ2-7; V: TRBV18; D: TRBD2; DNA: TGTGCCAGCTCACCAGGGCTAGCGGGAGCTTCCGAGCAGTACTTC; CDR3: CASSPGLAGASEQYF
size: few; J: TRBJ2-4; V: TRBV28; D: .; DNA: TGTGCCAGCAGCAACCCTAAGGCCAAAAACATTCAGTACTTC; CDR3: CASSNPKAKNIQYF
size: .; J: TRBJ2-7; V: TRBV28; D: .; DNA: TGTGCCAGCAGTTTAGGGCAAGGGCAGTACTTC; CDR3: CASSLGQGQYF
size: once; J: TRBJ1-1; V: TRBV28; D: .; DNA: TGTGCCAGCAGTTGGTCCGACCTGACACTCAACTTT; CDR3: CASSWSDLTLNF
size: .; J: TRBJ2-3; V: TRBV6-1; D: .; DNA: TGTGCCAGCAGTGAGAGGGGCGGCACAGATACGCAGTATTTT; CDR3: CASSERGGTDTQYF
size: .; J: TRBJ1-1; V: TRBV7-7; D: .; DNA: TGTGCTAGCAGCTACCGCAGGGTCAACTGGTGGGCAAACACTGAAGCTTTCTTT; CDR3: CASSYRRVNWWANTEAFF
size: .; J: TRBJ1-5; V: TRBV10-3; D: TRBD1; DNA: TGTGCCATCAGTCAAACTAAGGGGGCTAGAAGCAATCAGCCCCAGCATTTT; CDR3: CAISQTKGARSNQPQHF
size: .; J: TRBJ1-5; V: TRBV30; D: .; DNA: TGTGCCTGGTCATCGGGAATTAGCAATCAGCCCCAGCATTTT; CDR3: CAWSSGISNQPQHF
size: once; J: TRBJ2-1; V: TRBV19; D: TRBD2; DNA: TGTGCCAGTAGTATAGACCCTCTAGCGGGAGGGTACAATGAGCAGTTCTTC; CDR3: CASSIDPLAGGYNEQFF
size: few; J: TRBJ1-2; V: TRBV7-2; D: .; DNA: TGTGCCAGCAGCCAAGTCGGGGGAGTCTATGGCTACACCTTC; CDR3: CASSQVGGVYGYTF
size: .; J: TRBJ2-7; V: TRBV6-1; D: TRBD2; DNA: TGTGCCAGCAGTGAAGGGTCAGCGGGAGTTAGGTCCTACGAGCAGTACTTC; CDR3: CASSEGSAGVRSYEQYF
size: .; J: TRBJ1-1; V: TRBV18; D: .; DNA: TGTGCCAGCTCACCTCAAGAGACTGAAGCTTTCTTT; CDR3: CASSPQETEAFF
size: .; J: TRBJ1-3; V: TRBV28; D: .; DNA: TGTGCCAGCAGTGACCGGACTTACAGCTCTGGAAACACCATATATTTT; CDR3: CASSDRTYSSGNTIYF
size: once; J: TRBJ2-7; V: TRBV7-2; D: .; DNA: TGTGCCAGCAGCTTAGGGGCGGGGACACCACCCAACGAGCAGTACTTC; CDR3: CASSLGAGTPPNEQYF
size: .; J: TRBJ2-7; V: TRBV3-1/TRBV3-2; D: .; DNA: TGTGCCAGCAGCCAAGAGGCCGGTTGGGCCTACGAGCAGTACTTC; CDR3: CASSQEAGWAYEQYF
size: .; J: TRBJ2-7; V: TRBV28; D: .; DNA: TGTGCCAGCACCCCCTGGGGACAACCTCACGAGCAGTACTTC; CDR3: CASTPWGQPHEQYF
size: .; J: TRBJ2-2; V: TRBV3-1/TRBV3-2; D: .; DNA: TGTGCCAGCAGCCAAGAGCTAAACAGGGGAGGGACCGGGGAGCTGTTTTTT; CDR3: CASSQELNRGGTGELFF